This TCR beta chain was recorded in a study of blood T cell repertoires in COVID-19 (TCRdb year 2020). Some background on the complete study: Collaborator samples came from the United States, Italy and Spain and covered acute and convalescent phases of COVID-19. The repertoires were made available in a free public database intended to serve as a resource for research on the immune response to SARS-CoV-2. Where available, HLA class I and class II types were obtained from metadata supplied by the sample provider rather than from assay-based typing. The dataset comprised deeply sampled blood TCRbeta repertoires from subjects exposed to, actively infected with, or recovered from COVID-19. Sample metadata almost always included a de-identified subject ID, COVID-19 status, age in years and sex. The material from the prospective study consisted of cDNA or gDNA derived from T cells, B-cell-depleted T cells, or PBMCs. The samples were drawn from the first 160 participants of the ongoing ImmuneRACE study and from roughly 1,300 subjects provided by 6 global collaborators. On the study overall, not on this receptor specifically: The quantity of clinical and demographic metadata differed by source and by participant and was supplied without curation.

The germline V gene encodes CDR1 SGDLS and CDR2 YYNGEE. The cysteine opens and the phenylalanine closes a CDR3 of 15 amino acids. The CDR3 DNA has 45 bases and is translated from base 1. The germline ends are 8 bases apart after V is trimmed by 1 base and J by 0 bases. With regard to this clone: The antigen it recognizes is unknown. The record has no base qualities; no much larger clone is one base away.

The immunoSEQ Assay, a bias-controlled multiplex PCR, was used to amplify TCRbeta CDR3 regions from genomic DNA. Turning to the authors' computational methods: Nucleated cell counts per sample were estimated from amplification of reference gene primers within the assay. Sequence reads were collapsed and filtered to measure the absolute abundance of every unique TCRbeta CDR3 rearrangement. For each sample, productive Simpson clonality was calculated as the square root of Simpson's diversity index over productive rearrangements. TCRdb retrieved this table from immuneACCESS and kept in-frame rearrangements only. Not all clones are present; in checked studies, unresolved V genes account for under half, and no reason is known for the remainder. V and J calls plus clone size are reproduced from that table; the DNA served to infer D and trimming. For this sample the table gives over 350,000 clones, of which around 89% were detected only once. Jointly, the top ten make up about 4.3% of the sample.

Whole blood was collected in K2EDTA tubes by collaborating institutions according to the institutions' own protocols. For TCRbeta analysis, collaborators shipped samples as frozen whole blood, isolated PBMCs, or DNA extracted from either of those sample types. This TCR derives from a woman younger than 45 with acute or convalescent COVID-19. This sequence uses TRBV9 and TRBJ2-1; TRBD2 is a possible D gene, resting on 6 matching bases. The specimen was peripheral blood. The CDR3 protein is CASSVTSSSYNEQFF. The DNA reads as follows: TGTGCCAGCAGCGTAACTAGCAGCTCCTACAATGAGCAGTTCTTC.